These 12 T cell receptor beta chains share one sample of origin, sequenced in a study of molecular identifiers for immune sequencing clone quantification. Using its own MiXCR run on the PCR reads, TCRdb lists one record per CDR3 protein. Of under 350,000 distinct CDR3 sequences in the sample, roughly 24% are singletons; the top ten hold 0.74%. Sequenced sample: naive CD8+ T cells from blood, with Jurkat cell RNA spiked in. The subset denotes: FACS-sorted CD8+CD4-CCR7+CD45RA+ naive T cells. These receptors came from a human donor in good health. Some libraries in this study had Jurkat cell RNA spiked in.

Notes on this clonotype: Possible read error: a much larger clone is one base away. The conserved closing phenylalanine or tryptophan is absent in this CDR3, likely reflecting a read error. The chain combines TRBV7-6 with TRBJ2-1; D gene uncertain. The germline V and J ends were trimmed by 1 base and 0 bases, with 7 bases remaining between them. Per the germline V gene, CDR1 is SGHVS and CDR2 is FNYEAQ. CDR3 size: 15 residues. In DNA, the CDR3 is TGTGCCAGCAGCTTAGGGTTGAGCTCCTACAATGAGCAGTTCTCC. This encodes CASSLGLSSYNEQFS.

This clonotype was seen at least ten times. V usage is TRBV7-2 and J usage is TRBJ2-3; 9 positions agree with TRBD2. Looked up from germline, CDR1 is SGHTA and CDR2 is FQGNSA. The CDR3 contains 15 residues. V lost 6 bases to trimming and J lost 5 bases; unmatched junction nucleotides: 9. The CDR3 sequence: CASSEGLAGIDTQYF. The CDR3 DNA is TGTGCCAGCAGTGAGGGACTAGCTGGGATAGATACGCAGTATTTT.

Details on this clonotype: One end of the junction varies from germline; a read error may be responsible. CDR3 loop: CASSPGGSHFF. DNA for the CDR3: TGTGCCAGCAGCCCAGGGGGCAGTCATTTCTTC. The chain uses TRBV28 and TRBJ2-5, with TRBD1 identical over 8 bases. Germline loops: CDR1 MDHEN, CDR2 SYDVKM. The CDR3 extends over 11 amino acids.

In its sample, this clonotype was seen many times. The chain recombines TRBV9 with TRBJ1-2, with 7 bases matching TRBD1. This CDR3 contains 17 residues. Germline CDR1 and CDR2: SGDLS and YYNGEE. J lost 7 bases, V lost 0 bases, and 15 bases had no gene match. This CDR3 is CASSVDFSGTAISGYTF. The CDR3 DNA sequence: TGTGCCAGCAGCGTAGATTTCTCCGGGACAGCCATTTCTGGCTACACCTTC.

This clonotype was recorded a few times. V is TRBV7-9 and J is TRBJ1-2; D remains unclear. V lost 4 bases and J 4 bases, leaving 13 bases between the germline ends. CDR1 is SEHNR, CDR2 FQNEAQ, per germline (reference sequence). The CDR3 consists of 14 residues. The CDR3 sequence is CASSSLPFPYGYTF. CDR3 coding DNA: TGTGCCAGCAGCTCCCTCCCGTTCCCCTATGGCTACACCTTC. The full variable domain, completed using reference TRBV7-9 and TRBJ1-2, is DTGVSQNPRHKITKRGQNVTFRCDPISEHNRLYWYRQTLGQGPEFLTYFQNEAQLEKSRLLSDRFSAERPKGSFSTLEIQRTEQGDSAMYLCASSSLPFPYGYTFGSGTRLTVV.

This chain links TRBV28 with TRBJ2-5, with TRBD1 matching 9 bases. Germline values: CDR1 MDHEN, CDR2 SYDVKM. J gave up 5 bases and V 6 bases, and 10 bases lay outside the gene matches. This CDR3 is 15 amino acids long. The CDR3 bases are TGTGCCAGCAGCCCCGGACAGGGGACTCTGGAGACCCAGTACTTC. It is translated as CASSPGQGTLETQYF.

This clonotype was seen repeatedly, ten times or more. V usage is TRBV20-1 and J usage is TRBJ2-4; D is unclear. Per the germline V gene, CDR1 is DFQATT and CDR2 is SNEGSKA (reference sequence). Between the trimmed V and J ends, which lost 0 bases and 7 bases, there was a span of 13 bases. This CDR3 has 14 residues. The CDR3 region has the DNA TGCAGTGCTAGAGATGGAAGCGCCAGTAACATTCAGTACTTC. Its translation: CSARDGSASNIQYF.

This clonotype appeared once. At one boundary the junction diverges from the germline segment, which might be a read error. The chain uses TRBV4-3 and TRBJ1-1; D is perhaps TRBD1 (5 bases). Germline V gives CDR1 LGHNA, CDR2 YSLEER. The CDR3 runs to 13 residues. CDR3 coding DNA: TGCGCCAGCGGCCAAGACGGGGGTACTGAAGCTTTCTTT. It yields the protein CASGQDGGTEAFF.

V gene TRBV20-1 combines with J gene TRBJ2-7; D possibly corresponds to TRBD1 (5 bases). Deletions cut 0 bases from V and 4 bases from J, with 16 bases between. Per the germline V gene, CDR1 is DFQATT and CDR2 is SNEGSKA (reference sequence). The CDR3 loop spans 15 amino acids. CDR3 sequence: CSARDHSGQGYEQYF. The CDR3 nucleotides read TGCAGTGCTAGAGATCACTCAGGGCAGGGTTACGAGCAGTACTTC.

This clonotype was counted once. An end of the junction does not agree with germline; a read error may underlie this. The chain carries TRBV7-9 and TRBJ2-3; TRBD2 matches 9 bases. Germline V gene data show CDR1 as SEHNR and CDR2 as FQNEAQ (reference sequence). The CDR3 extends over 16 amino acids. The CDR3 coding sequence is TGTGCCCGCAGCTCCCTTAGCGGGGGTAGCACAGATACGCAGTATTTT. Protein product: CARSSLSGGSTDTQYF.

This clonotype was seen at least ten times. The J gene is TRBJ1-5, the V gene TRBV4-3; D call uncertain. Between the trimmed V and J ends, which lost 1 base and 6 bases, there was a span of 10 bases. The germline gives CDR1 LGHNA, CDR2 YSLEER. The CDR3 is 14 amino acids. This CDR3 is CASSQVPEFQPQHF. CDR3 nucleotides: TGCGCCAGCAGCCAAGTACCCGAATTTCAGCCCCAGCATTTT.

Comments on this clonotype: Given a much more abundant clone one base away, this may be a read error. The chain recombines TRBV5-1 with TRBJ2-7; 9 bases agree with TRBD1. CDR3 size: 15 residues. CDR1 and CDR2 from the germline V gene are SGHRS and YFSETQ. The CDR3 sequence is CASSFPGQGVYEQHF. The CDR3 DNA sequence: TGCGCCAGCAGCTTCCCGGGACAGGGAGTCTACGAGCAGCACTTC.